This TCR beta chain comes out of a study of blood T cell repertoires in COVID-19. Across the whole study: From T cells, B-cell-depleted T cells, or PBMCs came the material, which was cDNA or gDNA.

The V gene end was trimmed by 1 base and the J gene end by 3 bases; junction bases not matched to a gene: 5. Per germline, CDR1 MGHDK and CDR2 SYGVNS. This CDR3 spans 17 amino acids. Per the original methods: Scientists estimated how many nucleated cells there were by amplifying reference gene primers. Clones were read by immunoSEQ multiplex PCR, and TCRdb kept only the in-frame ones, dropping some. D and trimming were read from the DNA, whereas the V and J calls and clone size are those reported in that table. The sample lists 400,000 or so clones, around 87% occurring once. This chain links TRBV25-1 with TRBJ2-2; 10 bases match TRBD1. The source material was peripheral blood. This TCR came from a human donor in a cohort sampled during active COVID-19. The CDR3 DNA follows: TGTGCCAGCAGTGAATGGAGCGGGACAGGGGACACCGGGGAGCTGTTTTTT. Translation: CASSEWSGTGDTGELFF. Full variable domain (outside the CDR3, taken from reference TRBV25-1 and TRBJ2-2): EADIYQTPRYLVIGTGKKITLECSQTMGHDKMYWYQQDPGMELHLIHYSYGVNSTEKGDLSSESTVSRIRTEHFPLTLESARPSHTSQYLCASSEWSGTGDTGELFFGEGSRLTVL.